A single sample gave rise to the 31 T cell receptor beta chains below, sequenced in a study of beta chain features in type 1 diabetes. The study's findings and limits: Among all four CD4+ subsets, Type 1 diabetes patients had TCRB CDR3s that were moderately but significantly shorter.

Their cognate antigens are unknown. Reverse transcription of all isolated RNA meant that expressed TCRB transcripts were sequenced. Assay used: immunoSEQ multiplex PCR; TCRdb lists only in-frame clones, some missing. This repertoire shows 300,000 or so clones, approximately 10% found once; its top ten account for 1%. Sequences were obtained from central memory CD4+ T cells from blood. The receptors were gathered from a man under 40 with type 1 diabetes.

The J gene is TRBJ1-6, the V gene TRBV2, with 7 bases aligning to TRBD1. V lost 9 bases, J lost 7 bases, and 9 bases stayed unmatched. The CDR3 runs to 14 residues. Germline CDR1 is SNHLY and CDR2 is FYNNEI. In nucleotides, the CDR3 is TGTGCCAGTGATCTGACAGGGACAAATTCACCCCTCCACTTT. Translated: CASDLTGTNSPLHF.

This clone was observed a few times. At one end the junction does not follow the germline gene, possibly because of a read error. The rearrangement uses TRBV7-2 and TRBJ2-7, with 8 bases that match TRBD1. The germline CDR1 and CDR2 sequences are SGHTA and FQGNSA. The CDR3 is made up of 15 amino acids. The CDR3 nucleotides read TGCGCCAGCAGCCTCACCCGACAGGGGATGGGTGAGCAGTACTTC. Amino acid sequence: CASSLTRQGMGEQYF.

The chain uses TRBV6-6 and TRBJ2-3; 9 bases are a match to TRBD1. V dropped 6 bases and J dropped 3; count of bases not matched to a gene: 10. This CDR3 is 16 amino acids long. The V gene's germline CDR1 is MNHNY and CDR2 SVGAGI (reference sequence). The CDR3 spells CASRNWGQGRTDTQYF. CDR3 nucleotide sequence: TGTGCCAGCAGAAACTGGGGACAGGGTCGGACAGATACGCAGTATTTT.

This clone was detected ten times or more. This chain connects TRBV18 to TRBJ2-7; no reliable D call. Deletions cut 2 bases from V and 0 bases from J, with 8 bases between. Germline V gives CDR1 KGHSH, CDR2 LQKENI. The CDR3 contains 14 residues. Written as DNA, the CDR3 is TGTGCCAGCTCACCAATCAGGAACTCCTACGAGCAGTACTTC. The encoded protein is CASSPIRNSYEQYF.

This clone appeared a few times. The CDR3 loop is CAWSVPFRDMRNTEAFF. CDR3 nucleotides: TGTGCCTGGAGTGTCCCATTCCGGGACATGAGGAACACTGAAGCTTTCTTT. The gene calls are TRBV30 and TRBJ1-1; D might be TRBD1 (6 bases). The germline V gene has CDR1 GTSNPN and CDR2 SVGIG (reference sequence). With 0 bases removed from V and 1 base from J, the gap between germline ends came to 18 bases. The CDR3 covers 17 residues.

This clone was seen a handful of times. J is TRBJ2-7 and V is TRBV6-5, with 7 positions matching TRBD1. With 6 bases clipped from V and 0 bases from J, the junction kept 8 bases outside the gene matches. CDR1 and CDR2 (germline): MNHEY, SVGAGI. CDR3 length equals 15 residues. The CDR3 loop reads CASSEGWDSSYEQYF. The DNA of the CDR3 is TGTGCCAGCAGCGAGGGGTGGGACAGCTCCTACGAGCAGTACTTC.

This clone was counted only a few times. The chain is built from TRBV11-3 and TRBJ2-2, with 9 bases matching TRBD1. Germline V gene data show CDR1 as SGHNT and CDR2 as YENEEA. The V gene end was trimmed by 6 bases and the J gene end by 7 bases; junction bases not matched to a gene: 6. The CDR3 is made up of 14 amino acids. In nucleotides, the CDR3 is TGTGCCAGCAGGCCGGGACAGGGAATCGGGGAGCTGTTTTTT. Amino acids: CASRPGQGIGELFF.

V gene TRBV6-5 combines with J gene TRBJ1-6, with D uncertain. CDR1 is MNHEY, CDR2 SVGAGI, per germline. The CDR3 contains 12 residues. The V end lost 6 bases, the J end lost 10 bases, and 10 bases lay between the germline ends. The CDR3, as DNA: TGTGCCAGCAGACAGTACGAGTCACCCCTCCACTTT. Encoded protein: CASRQYESPLHF.

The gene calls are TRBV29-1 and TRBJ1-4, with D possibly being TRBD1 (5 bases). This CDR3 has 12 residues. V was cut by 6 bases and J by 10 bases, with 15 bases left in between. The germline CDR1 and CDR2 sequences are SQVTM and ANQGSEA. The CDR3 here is CSVRDVAGKLFF. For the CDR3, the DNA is TGCAGCGTCCGGGACGTGGCGGGAAAACTGTTTTTT.

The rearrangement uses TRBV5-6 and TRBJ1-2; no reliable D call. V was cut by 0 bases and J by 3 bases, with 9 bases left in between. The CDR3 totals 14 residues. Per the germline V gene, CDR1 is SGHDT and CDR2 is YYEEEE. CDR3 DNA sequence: TGTGCCAGCAGCTTGGTATCGGATTACTATGGCTACACCTTC. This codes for CASSLVSDYYGYTF.

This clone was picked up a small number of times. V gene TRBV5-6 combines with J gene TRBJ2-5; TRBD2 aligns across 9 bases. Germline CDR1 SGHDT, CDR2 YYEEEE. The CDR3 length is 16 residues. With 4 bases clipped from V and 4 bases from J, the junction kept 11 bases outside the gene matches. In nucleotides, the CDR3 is TGTGCCAGCAGCATGGGGCAGCGGGGGGCCTCAGAGACCCAGTACTTC. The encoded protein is CASSMGQRGASETQYF.

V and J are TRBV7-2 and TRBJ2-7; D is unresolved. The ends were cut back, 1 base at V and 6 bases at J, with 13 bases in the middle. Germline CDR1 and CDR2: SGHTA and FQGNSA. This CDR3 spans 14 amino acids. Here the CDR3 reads CASSLVGVATEQYF. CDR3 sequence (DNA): TGTGCCAGCAGCTTAGTCGGCGTGGCGACCGAGCAGTACTTC.

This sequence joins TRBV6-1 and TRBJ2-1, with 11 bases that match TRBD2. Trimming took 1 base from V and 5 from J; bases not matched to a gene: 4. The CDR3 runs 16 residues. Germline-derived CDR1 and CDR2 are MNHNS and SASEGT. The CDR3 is CASSEGLAGFNNEQFF. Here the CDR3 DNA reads TGTGCCAGCAGTGAAGGACTAGCGGGGTTCAACAATGAGCAGTTCTTC.

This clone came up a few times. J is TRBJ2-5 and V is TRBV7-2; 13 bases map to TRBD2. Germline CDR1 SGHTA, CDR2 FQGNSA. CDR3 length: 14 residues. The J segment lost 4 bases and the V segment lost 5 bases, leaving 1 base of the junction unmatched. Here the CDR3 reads CASSRTSGRETQYF. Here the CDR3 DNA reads TGTGCCAGCAGCAGGACTAGCGGGAGAGAGACCCAGTACTTC.

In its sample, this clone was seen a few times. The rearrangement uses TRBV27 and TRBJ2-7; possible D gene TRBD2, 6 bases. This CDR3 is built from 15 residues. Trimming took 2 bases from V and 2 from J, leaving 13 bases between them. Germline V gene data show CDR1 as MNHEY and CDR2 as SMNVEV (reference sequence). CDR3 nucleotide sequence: TGTGCCAGCAGTTTACGGCGGGAACCCACCTACGAGCAGTACTTC. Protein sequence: CASSLRREPTYEQYF.

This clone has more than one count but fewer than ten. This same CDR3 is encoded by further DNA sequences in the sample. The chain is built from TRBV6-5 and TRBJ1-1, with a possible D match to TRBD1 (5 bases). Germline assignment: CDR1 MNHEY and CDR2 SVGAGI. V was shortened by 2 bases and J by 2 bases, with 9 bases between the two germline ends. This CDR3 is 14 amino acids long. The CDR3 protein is CASSYQGGNTEAFF. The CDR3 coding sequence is TGTGCCAGCAGTTACCAGGGAGGAAACACTGAAGCTTTCTTT.

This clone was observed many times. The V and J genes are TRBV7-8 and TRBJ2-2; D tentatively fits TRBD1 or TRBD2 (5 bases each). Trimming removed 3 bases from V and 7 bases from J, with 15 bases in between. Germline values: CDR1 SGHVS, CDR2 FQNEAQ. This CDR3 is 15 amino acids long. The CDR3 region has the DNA TGTGCCAGCAGCTTTTTGGGGCTAGCCTTCGGGGAGCTGTTTTTT. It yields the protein CASSFLGLAFGELFF.

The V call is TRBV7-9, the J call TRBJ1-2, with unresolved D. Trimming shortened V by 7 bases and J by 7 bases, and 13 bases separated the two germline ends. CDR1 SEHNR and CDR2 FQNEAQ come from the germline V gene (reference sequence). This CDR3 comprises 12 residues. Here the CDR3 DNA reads TGTGCCAGCACAAATGAGGCCCTTGGCTACACCTTC. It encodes CASTNEALGYTF.

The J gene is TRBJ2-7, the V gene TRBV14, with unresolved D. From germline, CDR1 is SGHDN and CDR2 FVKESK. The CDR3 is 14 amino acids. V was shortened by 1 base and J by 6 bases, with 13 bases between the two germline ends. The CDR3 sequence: CASSQGIHVGEQYF. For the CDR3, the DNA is TGTGCCAGCAGCCAAGGGATCCACGTCGGCGAGCAGTACTTC.

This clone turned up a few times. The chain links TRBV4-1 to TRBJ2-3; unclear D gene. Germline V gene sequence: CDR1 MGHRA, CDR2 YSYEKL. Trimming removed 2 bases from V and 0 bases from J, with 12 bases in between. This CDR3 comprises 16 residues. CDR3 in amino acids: CASSQPQNPSTDTQYF. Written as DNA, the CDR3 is TGCGCCAGCAGCCAACCCCAAAACCCTAGCACAGATACGCAGTATTTT.

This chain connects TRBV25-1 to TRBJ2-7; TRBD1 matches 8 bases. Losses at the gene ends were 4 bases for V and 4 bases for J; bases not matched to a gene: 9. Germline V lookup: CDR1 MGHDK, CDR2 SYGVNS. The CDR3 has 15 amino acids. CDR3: CASSATGTGTYEQYF. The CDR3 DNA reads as TGTGCCAGCAGTGCCACCGGGACAGGCACTTACGAGCAGTACTTC.

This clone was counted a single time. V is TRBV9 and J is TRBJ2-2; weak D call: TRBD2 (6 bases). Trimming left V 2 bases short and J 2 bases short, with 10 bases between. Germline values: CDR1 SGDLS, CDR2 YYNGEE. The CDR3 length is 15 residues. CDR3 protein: CASSVRGSNTGELFF. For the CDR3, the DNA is TGTGCCAGCAGCGTTCGGGGGTCTAACACCGGGGAGCTGTTTTTT.

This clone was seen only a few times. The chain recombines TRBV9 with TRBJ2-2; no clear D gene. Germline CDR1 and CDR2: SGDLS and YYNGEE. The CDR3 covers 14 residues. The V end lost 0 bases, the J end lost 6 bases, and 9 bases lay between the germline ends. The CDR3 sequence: CASSVAAGAGELFF. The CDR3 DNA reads TGTGCCAGCAGCGTAGCAGCCGGTGCCGGGGAGCTGTTTTTT.

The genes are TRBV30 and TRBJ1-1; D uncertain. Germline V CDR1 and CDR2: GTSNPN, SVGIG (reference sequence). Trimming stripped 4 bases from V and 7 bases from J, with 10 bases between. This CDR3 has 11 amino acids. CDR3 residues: CAWTKQIEAFF. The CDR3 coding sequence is TGTGCCTGGACTAAACAGATTGAAGCTTTCTTT.

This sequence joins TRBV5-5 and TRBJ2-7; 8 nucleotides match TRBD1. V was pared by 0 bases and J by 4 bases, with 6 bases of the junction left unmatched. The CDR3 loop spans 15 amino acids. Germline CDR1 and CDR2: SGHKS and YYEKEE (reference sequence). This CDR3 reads CASSLDSNRGYEQYF. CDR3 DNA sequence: TGTGCCAGCAGCTTGGACTCCAACAGGGGGTACGAGCAGTACTTC. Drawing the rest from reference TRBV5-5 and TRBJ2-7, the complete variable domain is DAGVTQSPTHLIKTRGQQVTLRCSPISGHKSVSWYQQVLGQGPQFIFQYYEKEERGRGNFPDRFSARQFPNYSSELNVNALLLGDSALYLCASSLDSNRGYEQYFGPGTRLTVT.

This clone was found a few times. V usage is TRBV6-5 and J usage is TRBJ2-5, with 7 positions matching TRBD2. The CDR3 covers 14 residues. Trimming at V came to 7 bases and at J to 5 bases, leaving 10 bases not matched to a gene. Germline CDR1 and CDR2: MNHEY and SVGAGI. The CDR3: CASIHTGRPETQYF. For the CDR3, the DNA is TGTGCCAGCATTCACACCGGGAGGCCGGAGACCCAGTACTTC.

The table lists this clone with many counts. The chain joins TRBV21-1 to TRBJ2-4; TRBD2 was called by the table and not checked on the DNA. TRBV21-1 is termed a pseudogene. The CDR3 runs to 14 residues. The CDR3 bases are TGTGCCAGCAGCAAAGATCTAGCCAAAAACATTCAGTACTTC. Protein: CASSKDLAKNIQYF.

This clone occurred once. The CDR3: CASSPGQGSYNEQFF. In DNA, the CDR3 is TGTGCCAGTAGCCCGGGTCAGGGGTCCTACAATGAGCAGTTCTTC. The genes are TRBV19 and TRBJ2-1, with D perhaps TRBD1 (6 bases). Germline loops: CDR1 LNHDA, CDR2 SQIVND (reference sequence). Trimming took 6 bases from V and 1 from J, leaving 13 bases between them. CDR3 length: 15 residues.

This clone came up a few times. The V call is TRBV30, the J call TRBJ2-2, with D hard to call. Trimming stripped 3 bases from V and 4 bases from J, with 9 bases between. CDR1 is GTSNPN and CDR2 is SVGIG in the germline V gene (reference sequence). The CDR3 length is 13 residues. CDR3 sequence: CAWSVQSTGELFF. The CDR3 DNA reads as TGTGCCTGGAGCGTACAGAGCACCGGGGAGCTGTTTTTT. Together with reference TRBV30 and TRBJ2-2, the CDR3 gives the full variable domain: SQTIHQWPATLVQPVGSPLSLECTVEGTSNPNLYWYRQAAGRGLQLLFYSVGIGQISSEVPQNLSASRPQDRQFILSSKKLLLSDSGFYLCAWSVQSTGELFFGEGSRLTVL.

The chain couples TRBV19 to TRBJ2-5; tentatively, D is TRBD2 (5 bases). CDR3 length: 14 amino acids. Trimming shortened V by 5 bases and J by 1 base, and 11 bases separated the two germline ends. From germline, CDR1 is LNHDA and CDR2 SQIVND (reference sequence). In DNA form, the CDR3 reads TGTGCCAGTAGTCGGACTCAACTCCAAGAGACCCAGTACTTC. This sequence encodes CASSRTQLQETQYF.

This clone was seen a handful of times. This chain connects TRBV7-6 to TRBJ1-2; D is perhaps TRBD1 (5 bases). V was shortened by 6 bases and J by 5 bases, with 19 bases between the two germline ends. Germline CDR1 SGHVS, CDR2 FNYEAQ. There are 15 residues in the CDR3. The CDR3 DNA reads TGTGCCAGCAGTCCCGACAGTTGGGCCATTTATGGCTACACCTTC. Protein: CASSPDSWAIYGYTF.